The clone carrying this T cell receptor beta chain was observed once. The sample originates from a study of blood T cell repertoires in COVID-19. Study-wide context: COVID-19 samples collected from the United States, Italy and Spain covered acute and convalescent phases.

Germline V lookup: CDR1 SGHRS, CDR2 YFSETQ. CDR3 length: 13 amino acids. V was clipped by 5 bases and J by 6 bases; unmatched bases: 6. The authors' processing: By means of reference gene primer amplification, nucleated cell counts were estimated. Produced via immunoSEQ multiplex PCR; TCRdb's table is partial and in-frame only. The V and J calls and the clone size are those of that table, but D and trimming were determined from the DNA. The table records tens of thousands of clones, more than 60% of them present only once. The chain couples TRBV5-1 to TRBJ2-7; the match to TRBD1 covers 9 bases. This receptor was identified in a human donor in a cohort sampled during active COVID-19. The sequenced material came from peripheral blood. The CDR3 loop is CASRPGQGSEQYF. In DNA form, the CDR3 reads TGCGCCAGCAGACCGGGACAGGGATCCGAGCAGTACTTC.